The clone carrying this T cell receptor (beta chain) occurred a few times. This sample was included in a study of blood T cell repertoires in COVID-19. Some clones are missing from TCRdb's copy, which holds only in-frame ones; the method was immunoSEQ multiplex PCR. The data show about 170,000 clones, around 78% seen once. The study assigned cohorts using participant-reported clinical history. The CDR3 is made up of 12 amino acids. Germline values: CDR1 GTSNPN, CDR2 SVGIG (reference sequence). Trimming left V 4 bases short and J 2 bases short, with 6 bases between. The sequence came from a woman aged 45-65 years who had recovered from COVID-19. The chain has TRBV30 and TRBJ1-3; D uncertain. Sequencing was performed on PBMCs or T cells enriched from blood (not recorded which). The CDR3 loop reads CAWKAAGNTIYF. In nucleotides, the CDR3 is TGTGCCTGGAAGGCGGCTGGAAACACCATATATTTT. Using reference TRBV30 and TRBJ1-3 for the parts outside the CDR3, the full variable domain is SQTIHQWPATLVQPVGSPLSLECTVEGTSNPNLYWYRQAAGRGLQLLFYSVGIGQISSEVPQNLSASRPQDRQFILSSKKLLLSDSGFYLCAWKAAGNTIYFGEGSWLTVV.